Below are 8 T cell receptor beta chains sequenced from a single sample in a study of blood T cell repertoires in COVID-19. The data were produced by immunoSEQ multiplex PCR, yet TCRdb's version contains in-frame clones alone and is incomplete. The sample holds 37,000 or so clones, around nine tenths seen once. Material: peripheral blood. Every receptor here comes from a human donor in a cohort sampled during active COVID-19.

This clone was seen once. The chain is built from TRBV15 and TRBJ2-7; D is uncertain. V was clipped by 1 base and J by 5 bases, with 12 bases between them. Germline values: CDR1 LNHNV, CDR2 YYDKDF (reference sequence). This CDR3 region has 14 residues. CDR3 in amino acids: CATSRVLGTHEQYF. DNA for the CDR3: TGTGCCACCAGCAGAGTCCTAGGAACCCACGAGCAGTACTTC.

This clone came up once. CDR3 region: CASSYPGGTEAFF. CDR3 in DNA: TGTGCCAGCAGTTACCCCGGGGGGACTGAAGCTTTCTTT. This rearrangement joins TRBV6-5 to TRBJ1-1, with D perhaps TRBD1 (5 bases). The CDR3 runs 13 residues. Germline V lookup: CDR1 MNHEY, CDR2 SVGAGI. V was cut by 2 bases and J by 5 bases, with 9 bases left in between.

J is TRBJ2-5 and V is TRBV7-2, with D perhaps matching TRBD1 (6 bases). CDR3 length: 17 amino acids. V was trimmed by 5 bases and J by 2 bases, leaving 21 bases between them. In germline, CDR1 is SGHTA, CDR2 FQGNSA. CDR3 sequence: CASSVRGSVREQETQYF. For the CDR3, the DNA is TGTGCCAGCAGCGTGAGGGGGTCAGTAAGGGAACAAGAGACCCAGTACTTC.

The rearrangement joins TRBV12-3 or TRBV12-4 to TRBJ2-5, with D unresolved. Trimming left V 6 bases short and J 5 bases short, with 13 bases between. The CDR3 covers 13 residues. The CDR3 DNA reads TGTGCCAGCAGACCCCAGCCGGGTGAGACCCAGTACTTC. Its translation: CASRPQPGETQYF.

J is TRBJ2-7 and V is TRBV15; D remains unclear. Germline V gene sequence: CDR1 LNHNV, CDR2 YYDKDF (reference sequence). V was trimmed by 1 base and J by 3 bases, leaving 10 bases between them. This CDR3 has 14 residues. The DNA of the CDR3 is TGTGCCACCAGCAGAGCTGGTACAAACTACGAGCAGTACTTC. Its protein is CATSRAGTNYEQYF.

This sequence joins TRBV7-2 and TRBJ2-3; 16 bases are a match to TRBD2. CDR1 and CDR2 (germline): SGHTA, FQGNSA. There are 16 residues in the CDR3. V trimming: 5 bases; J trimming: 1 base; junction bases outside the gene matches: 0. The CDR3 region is CASSGTSGGGTDTQYF. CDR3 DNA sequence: TGTGCCAGCAGCGGGACTAGCGGGGGGGGCACAGATACGCAGTATTTT. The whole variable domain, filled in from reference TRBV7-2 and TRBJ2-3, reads GAGVSQSPSNKVTEKGKDVELRCDPISGHTALYWYRQSLGQGLEFLIYFQGNSAPDKSGLPSDRFSAERTGGSVSTLTIQRTQQEDSAVYLCASSGTSGGGTDTQYFGPGTRLTVL.

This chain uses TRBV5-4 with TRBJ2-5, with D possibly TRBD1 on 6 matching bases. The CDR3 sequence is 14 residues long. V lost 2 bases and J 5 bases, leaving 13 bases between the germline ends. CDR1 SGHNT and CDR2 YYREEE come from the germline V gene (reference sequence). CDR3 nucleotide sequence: TGTGCCAGCAGCTTACAGGGCTTGTGGGAGACCCAGTACTTC. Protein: CASSLQGLWETQYF.

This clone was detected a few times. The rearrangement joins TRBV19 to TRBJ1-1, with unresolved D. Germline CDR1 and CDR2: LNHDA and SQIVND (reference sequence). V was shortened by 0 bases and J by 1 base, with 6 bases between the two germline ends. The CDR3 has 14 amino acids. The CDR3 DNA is TGTGCCAGTAGTATAGATTTCAAGAACACTGAAGCTTTCTTT. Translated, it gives CASSIDFKNTEAFF.